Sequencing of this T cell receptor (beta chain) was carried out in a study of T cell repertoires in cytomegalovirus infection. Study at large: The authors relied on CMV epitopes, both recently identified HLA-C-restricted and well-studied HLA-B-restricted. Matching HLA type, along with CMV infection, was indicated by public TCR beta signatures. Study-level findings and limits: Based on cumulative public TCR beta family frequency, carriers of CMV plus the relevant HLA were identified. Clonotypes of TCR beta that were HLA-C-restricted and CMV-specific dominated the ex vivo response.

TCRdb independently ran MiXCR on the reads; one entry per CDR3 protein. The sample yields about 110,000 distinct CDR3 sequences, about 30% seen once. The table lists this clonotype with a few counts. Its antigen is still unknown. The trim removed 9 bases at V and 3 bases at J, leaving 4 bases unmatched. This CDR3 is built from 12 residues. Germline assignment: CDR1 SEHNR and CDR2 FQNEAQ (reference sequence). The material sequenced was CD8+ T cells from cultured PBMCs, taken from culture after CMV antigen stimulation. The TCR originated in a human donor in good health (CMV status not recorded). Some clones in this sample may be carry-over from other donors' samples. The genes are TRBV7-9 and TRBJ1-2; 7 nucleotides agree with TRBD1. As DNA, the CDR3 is TGTGCCAGTCACAGGGGAGACTATGGCTACACCTTC. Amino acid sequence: CASHRGDYGYTF.